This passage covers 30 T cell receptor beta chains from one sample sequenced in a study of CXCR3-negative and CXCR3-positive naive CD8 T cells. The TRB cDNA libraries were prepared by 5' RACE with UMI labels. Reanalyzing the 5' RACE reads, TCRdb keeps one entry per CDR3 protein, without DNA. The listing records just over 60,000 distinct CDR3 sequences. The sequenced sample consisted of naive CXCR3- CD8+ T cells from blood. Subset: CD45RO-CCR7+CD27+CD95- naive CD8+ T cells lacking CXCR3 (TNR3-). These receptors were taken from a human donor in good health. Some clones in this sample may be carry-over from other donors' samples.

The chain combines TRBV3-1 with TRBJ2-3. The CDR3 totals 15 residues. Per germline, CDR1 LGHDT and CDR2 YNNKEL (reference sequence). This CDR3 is CASSPDFSNTDTQYF.

This CDR3 is CSVEDPEQGSTGELFF. The chain combines TRBV29-1 with TRBJ2-2; TCRdb gives TRBD1 as the D gene, but with no DNA this cannot be confirmed. Germline V lookup: CDR1 SQVTM, CDR2 ANQGSEA. The CDR3 sequence is 16 residues long.

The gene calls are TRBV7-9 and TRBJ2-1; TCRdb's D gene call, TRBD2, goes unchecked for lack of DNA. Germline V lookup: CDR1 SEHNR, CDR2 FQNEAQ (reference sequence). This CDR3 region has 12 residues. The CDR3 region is CAILAGGNEQFF.

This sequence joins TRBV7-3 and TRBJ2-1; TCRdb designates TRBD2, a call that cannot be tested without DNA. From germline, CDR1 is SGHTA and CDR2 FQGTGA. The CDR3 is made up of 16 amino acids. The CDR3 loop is CASSIYGTSFFDEQFF.

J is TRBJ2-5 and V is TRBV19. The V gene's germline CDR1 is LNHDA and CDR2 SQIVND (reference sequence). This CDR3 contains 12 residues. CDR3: CATDGPQETQYF.

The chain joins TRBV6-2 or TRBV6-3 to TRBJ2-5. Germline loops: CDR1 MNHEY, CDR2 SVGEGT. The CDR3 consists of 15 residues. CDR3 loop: CASSTRDTYQETQYF.

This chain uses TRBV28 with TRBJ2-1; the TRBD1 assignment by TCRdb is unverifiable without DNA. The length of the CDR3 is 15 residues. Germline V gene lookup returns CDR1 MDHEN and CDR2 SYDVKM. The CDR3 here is CASSKGEPHRYEQFF.

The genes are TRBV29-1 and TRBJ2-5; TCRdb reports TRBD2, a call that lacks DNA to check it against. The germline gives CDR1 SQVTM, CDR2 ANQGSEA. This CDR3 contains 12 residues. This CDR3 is CSVDPSGETQYF.

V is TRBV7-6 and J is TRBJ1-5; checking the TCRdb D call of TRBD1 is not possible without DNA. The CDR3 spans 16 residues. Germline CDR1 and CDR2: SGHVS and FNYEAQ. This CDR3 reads CASSLRATVNDQPQHF.

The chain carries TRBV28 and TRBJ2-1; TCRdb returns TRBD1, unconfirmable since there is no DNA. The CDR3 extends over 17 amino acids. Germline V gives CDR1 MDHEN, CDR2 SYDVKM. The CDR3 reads CASSFRDRGRPYNEQFF.

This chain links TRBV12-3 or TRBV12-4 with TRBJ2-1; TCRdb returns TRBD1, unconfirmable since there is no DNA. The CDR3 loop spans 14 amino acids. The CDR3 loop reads CASIPAGVLGEQFF.

CDR3 region: CASSLAGAHEQFF. The chain employs TRBV4-2 and TRBJ2-1; the TRBD2 assignment by TCRdb is unverifiable without DNA. The V gene's germline CDR1 is LGHNA and CDR2 YNFKEQ. The CDR3 covers 13 residues.

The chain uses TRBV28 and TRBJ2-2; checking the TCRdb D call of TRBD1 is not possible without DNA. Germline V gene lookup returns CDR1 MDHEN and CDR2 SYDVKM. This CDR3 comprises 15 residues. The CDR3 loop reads CASSSRGTRTGELFF.

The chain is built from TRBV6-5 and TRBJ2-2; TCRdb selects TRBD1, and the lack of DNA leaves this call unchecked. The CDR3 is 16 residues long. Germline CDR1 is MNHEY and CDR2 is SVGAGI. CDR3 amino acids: CASSYSGAVNTGELFF.

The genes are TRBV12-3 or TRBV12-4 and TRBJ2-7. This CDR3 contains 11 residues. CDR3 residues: CASSLPYEQYF.

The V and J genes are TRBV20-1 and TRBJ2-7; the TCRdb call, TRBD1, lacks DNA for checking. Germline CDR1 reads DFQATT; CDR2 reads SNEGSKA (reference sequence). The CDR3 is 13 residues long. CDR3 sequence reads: CSAMDRRLGEQYF.

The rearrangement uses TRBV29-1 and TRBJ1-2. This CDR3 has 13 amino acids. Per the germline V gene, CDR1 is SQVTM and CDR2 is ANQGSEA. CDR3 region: CSVEGGANYGYTF.

The CDR3 sequence is CASSEVEESGELFF. The chain uses TRBV25-1 and TRBJ2-2. The germline V gene has CDR1 MGHDK and CDR2 SYGVNS. The length of the CDR3 is 14 residues.

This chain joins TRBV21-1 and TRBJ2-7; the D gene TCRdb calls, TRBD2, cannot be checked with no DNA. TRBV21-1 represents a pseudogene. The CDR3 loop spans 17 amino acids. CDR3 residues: CASSIARARLLDYEQYF.

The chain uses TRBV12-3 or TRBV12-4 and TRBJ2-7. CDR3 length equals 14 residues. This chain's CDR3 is CASRNLSSSYEQYF.

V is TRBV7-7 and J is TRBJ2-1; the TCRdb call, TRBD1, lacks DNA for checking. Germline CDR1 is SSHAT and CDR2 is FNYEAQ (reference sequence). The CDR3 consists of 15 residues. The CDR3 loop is CASSLEGQGYNEQFF.

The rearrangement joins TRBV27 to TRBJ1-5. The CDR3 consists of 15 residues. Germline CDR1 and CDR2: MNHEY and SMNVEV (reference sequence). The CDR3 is CASSFRGNSNQPQHF.

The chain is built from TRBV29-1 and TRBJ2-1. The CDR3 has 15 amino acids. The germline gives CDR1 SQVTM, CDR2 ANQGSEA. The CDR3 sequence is CSGVGRGSSYNEQFF.

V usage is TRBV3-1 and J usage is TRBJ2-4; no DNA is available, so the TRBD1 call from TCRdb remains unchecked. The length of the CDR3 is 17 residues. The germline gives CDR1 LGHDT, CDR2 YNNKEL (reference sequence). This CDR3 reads CASSRGIGELAKNIQYF.

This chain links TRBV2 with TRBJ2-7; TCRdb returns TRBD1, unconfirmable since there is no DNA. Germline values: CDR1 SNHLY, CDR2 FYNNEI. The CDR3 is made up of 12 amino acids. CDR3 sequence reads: CASTLAGGEQYF.

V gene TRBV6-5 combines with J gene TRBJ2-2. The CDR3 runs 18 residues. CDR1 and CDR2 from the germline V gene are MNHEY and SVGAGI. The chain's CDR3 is CASSYSAIVLANTGELFF.

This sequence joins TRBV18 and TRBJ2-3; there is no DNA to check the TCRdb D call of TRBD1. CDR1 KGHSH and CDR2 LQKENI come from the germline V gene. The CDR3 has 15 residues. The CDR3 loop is CASSPPSGRADTQYF.

The CDR3 sequence: CASSHNLADGQTQYF. V usage is TRBV7-9 and J usage is TRBJ2-5; checking the TCRdb D call of TRBD2 is not possible without DNA. Per the germline V gene, CDR1 is SEHNR and CDR2 is FQNEAQ (reference sequence). There are 15 residues in the CDR3.

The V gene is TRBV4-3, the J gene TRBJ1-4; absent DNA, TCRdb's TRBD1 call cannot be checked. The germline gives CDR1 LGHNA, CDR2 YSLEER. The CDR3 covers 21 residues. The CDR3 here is CASSQDSRGGTLGSSVEKLFF.

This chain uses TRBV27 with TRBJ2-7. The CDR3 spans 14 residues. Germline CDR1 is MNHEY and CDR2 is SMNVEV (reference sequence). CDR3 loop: CASSLPGRSYEQYF.